This T cell receptor beta chain originates from a study of cytomegalovirus exposure and HLA in healthy donors. Points from the study as a whole: The authors listed 150 to 200 TCR beta chains as cytomegalovirus-associated. An analysis that came later showed most CMV-associated TCR beta chains appearing HLA-restricted. The authors later found TCR association rates varying by HLA locus, with DRB1 most and HLA-C fewest.

About this clone itself: What it binds is not known.

This CDR3 region has 15 residues. V was trimmed by 3 bases and J by 3 bases, leaving 13 bases between them. Germline-derived CDR1 and CDR2 are SGHRS and YFSETQ. PCR employed 60 Vbeta and 13 Jbeta primers. Study processing details: Later, an analysis found roughly 80 million unique TCR beta chains, and approximately 10 million of these were shared. TCRdb's copy holds only in-frame clones and misses some; the assay was immunoSEQ multiplex PCR. The DNA was the basis for D and trimming; V, J and clone size are from that table. Among some 200,000 clones listed, 70% to 80% were seen once. What was sequenced was PBMCs. V is TRBV5-1 and J is TRBJ1-3; the D is unclear. This TCR derives from a male donor in good health and CMV-seropositive. This CDR3 reads CASSSSPQNGNTIYF. CDR3 nucleotides: TGCGCCAGCAGCTCGAGCCCCCAAAATGGAAACACCATATATTTT.